This T cell receptor beta chain was captured in a study of T cells after yellow fever vaccination. This clonotype was seen a few times. V gave up 2 bases and J gave up 4 bases, with 9 bases separating them. The CDR3 runs to 13 residues. Germline CDR1 SGHRS, CDR2 YFSETQ. TCRdb re-derived calls from the 5' RACE reads in MiXCR, one entry per CDR3 protein. This repertoire shows approximately 330,000 distinct CDR3 sequences, around 13% found once; its top ten account for 3.2%. The sequence came from a young man who received the YFV17D yellow fever vaccine. Here the sequenced sample was CD4+ T cells sorted from PBMCs, taken 15 days after the yellow fever booster vaccination. The gene calls are TRBV5-1 and TRBJ2-5, with a tentative D call TRBD1 (6 bases). In DNA, the CDR3 is TGCGCCAGCAGCTTCTCAGGGGTAGAGACCCAGTACTTC. Its protein product is CASSFSGVETQYF. Together with reference TRBV5-1 and TRBJ2-5, the CDR3 gives the full variable domain: KAGVTQTPRYLIKTRGQQVTLSCSPISGHRSVSWYQQTPGQGLQFLFEYFSETQRNKGNFPGRFSGRQFSNSRSEMNVSTLELGDSALYLCASSFSGVETQYFGPGTRLLVL.